Listed below are T cell receptor beta chains from one sample, sequenced in a study of shared clonotypes between healthy human individuals. Repertoires were generated with immunoSEQ multiplex PCR, while TCRdb's copy carries only in-frame clones and drops some. The table lists roughly 2 million clones, 90% to 95% of them singletons. The sequenced material came from naive CD4+ T cells sorted from blood. The receptors come from a man younger than 35 in good health. Both conserved end residues are part of each CDR3. Each record gives: D gene, J gene, V gene, clone size, CDR3 protein, CDR3 DNA. A D gene is named only where the DNA matches it firmly. Some rows have no size entry. The others give once, few or many, or a class for an expanded clone.

NA,TRBJ2-7,TRBV2,many,CASSEGTAYEQYF,TGTGCCAGCAGTGAGGGCACGGCCTACGAGCAGTACTTC
TRBD1,TRBJ1-1,TRBV10-3,few,CAITAGGANTEAFF,TGTGCCATCACGGCAGGGGGAGCGAACACTGAAGCTTTCTTT
NA,TRBJ2-2,TRBV7-3,NA,CASSFGSTGELFF,TGTGCCAGCAGCTTCGGTTCGACCGGGGAGCTGTTTTTT
TRBD2,TRBJ2-7,TRBV6-6,NA,CASGQVWEGEQYF,TGTGCCAGCGGGCAGGTTTGGGAGGGCGAGCAGTACTTC
NA,TRBJ1-4,TRBV6-5,NA,CASSYLGQNEKLFF,TGTGCCAGCAGTTACTTGGGACAAAATGAAAAACTGTTTTTT
NA,TRBJ2-7,TRBV2,NA,CAGGDRPSYEQYF,TGTGCCGGGGGGGACAGGCCGTCCTACGAGCAGTACTTC
NA,TRBJ1-5,TRBV28,NA,CASSLYRENNQPQHF,TGTGCCAGCAGTTTGTACCGGGAGAACAATCAGCCCCAGCATTTT
TRBD1,TRBJ1-1,TRBV6-6,NA,CASRPTGGENTEAFF,TGTGCCAGCAGGCCGACAGGGGGAGAGAACACTGAAGCTTTCTTT
NA,TRBJ2-7,TRBV18,NA,CASSPSGRTAYEQYF,TGTGCCAGCTCACCAAGCGGTAGAACCGCCTACGAGCAGTACTTC
NA,TRBJ1-5,TRBV27,NA,CASSAKDGVAGGNQPQHF,TGTGCCAGCAGTGCGAAGGACGGGGTAGCTGGGGGCAATCAGCCCCAGCATTTT
TRBD2,TRBJ2-5,TRBV7-6,NA,CASSPTSGRAKETQYF,TGTGCCAGCAGCCCCACTAGCGGGAGGGCAAAAGAGACCCAGTACTTC
NA,TRBJ2-6,TRBV7-2,NA,CASSPWRDRSGANVLTF,TGTGCCAGCAGCCCCTGGCGGGACCGCTCTGGGGCCAACGTCCTGACTTTC
NA,TRBJ1-3,TRBV5-1,NA,CASSSPGSGNTIYF,TGCGCCAGCAGCTCCCCAGGGTCAGGAAACACCATATATTTT
NA,TRBJ1-5,TRBV28,NA,CASSSYGRKGNQPQHF,TGTGCCAGCAGTTCTTACGGGAGGAAGGGCAATCAGCCCCAGCATTTT
NA,TRBJ2-7,TRBV28,NA,CASSLELGNNEQYF,TGTGCCAGCAGTTTAGAACTAGGGAACAACGAGCAGTACTTC
TRBD2,TRBJ2-7,TRBV5-1,once,CASSSRTSGASYEQYF,TGCGCCAGCAGCTCGAGGACTAGCGGGGCCTCCTACGAGCAGTACTTC
NA,TRBJ2-1,TRBV9,NA,CASSPTSSYNEQFF,TGTGCCAGCAGCCCAACATCTAGCTACAATGAGCAGTTCTTC
TRBD1,TRBJ2-7,TRBV5-4,NA,CASSSGQGKNYEQYF,TGTGCCAGCAGCTCGGGACAGGGGAAGAATTACGAGCAGTACTTC
TRBD1,TRBJ2-1,TRBV12-5,NA,CASETPFRDRGRDEQFF,TGTGCTAGCGAAACTCCTTTCCGGGACAGGGGGCGCGATGAGCAGTTCTTC
NA,TRBJ1-2,TRBV9,NA,CASSNRNSGRTGYTF,TGTGCCAGCAGCAACCGTAACTCGGGCAGGACTGGCTACACCTTC
TRBD1,TRBJ2-3,TRBV7-9,NA,CASSLGQGLTDTQYF,TGTGCCAGCAGCTTAGGACAGGGGCTAACAGATACGCAGTATTTT
NA,TRBJ2-7,TRBV7-2,NA,CASSPGRPAEQYF,TGTGCCAGCAGCCCCGGCAGGCCGGCCGAGCAGTACTTC
TRBD2,TRBJ2-1,TRBV7-2,NA,CASSLAFTSGNEQFF,TGTGCCAGCAGCTTAGCTTTTACTAGCGGGAATGAGCAGTTCTTC
NA,TRBJ2-2,TRBV19,NA,CASSRMTEVTGELFF,TGTGCCAGTAGTAGGATGACAGAAGTGACCGGGGAGCTGTTTTTT
NA,TRBJ2-2,TRBV9,NA,CASSGGGLNTGELFF,TGTGCCAGCAGCGGGGGAGGTTTGAACACCGGGGAGCTGTTTTTT
TRBD2,TRBJ2-7,TRBV2,NA,CASSGRGGARYEQYF,TGTGCCAGCAGTGGCCGCGGGGGGGCCCGGTACGAGCAGTACTTC
NA,TRBJ2-3,TRBV28,NA,CASRFSTRGTDTQYF,TGTGCCAGCAGATTCAGCACCCGGGGTACAGATACGCAGTATTTT
NA,TRBJ2-5,TRBV7-2,NA,CASSKGLGLAGIQYF,TGTGCCAGCAGCAAGGGGTTGGGGTTGGCGGGAATCCAGTACTTC
NA,TRBJ1-2,TRBV28,once,CASSLGQVYGYTF,TGTGCCAGCAGTTTAGGTCAGGTCTATGGCTACACCTTC
NA,TRBJ1-1,TRBV14,NA,CASSQQVGTEAFF,TGTGCCAGCAGCCAACAGGTAGGCACTGAAGCTTTCTTT
NA,TRBJ1-2,TRBV18,NA,CASSPPGEAYGYTF,TGTGCCAGCTCACCACCGGGGGAGGCCTATGGCTACACCTTC
NA,TRBJ2-5,TRBV6-5,NA,CASSRLGETQYF,TGTGCCAGCAGCCGCCTTGGGGAGACCCAGTACTTC
NA,TRBJ1-1,TRBV5-8,NA,CASSHSWGVAEAFF,TGTGCCAGCAGCCATTCTTGGGGGGTCGCTGAAGCTTTCTTT